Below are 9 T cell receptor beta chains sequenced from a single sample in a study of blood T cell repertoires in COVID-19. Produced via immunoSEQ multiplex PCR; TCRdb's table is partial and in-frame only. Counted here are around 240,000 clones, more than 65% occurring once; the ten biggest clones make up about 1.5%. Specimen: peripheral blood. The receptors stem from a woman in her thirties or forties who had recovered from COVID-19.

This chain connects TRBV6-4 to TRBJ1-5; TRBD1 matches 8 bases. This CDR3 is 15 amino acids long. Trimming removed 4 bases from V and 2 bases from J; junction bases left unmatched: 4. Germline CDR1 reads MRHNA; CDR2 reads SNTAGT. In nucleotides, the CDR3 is TGTGCCAGCAGTGGGACAGGGAAGGGCAATCAGCCCCAGCATTTT. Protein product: CASSGTGKGNQPQHF.

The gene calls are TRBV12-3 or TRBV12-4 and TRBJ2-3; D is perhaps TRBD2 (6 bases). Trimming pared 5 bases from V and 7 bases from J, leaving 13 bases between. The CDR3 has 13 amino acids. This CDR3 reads CASSPPGLHTQYF. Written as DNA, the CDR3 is TGTGCCAGCAGTCCCCCGGGACTCCATACGCAGTATTTT.

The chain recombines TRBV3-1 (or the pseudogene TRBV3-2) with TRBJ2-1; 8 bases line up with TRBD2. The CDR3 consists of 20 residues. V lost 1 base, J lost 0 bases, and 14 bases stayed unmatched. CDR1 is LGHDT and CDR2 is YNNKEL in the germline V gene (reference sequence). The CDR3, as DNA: TGTGCCAGCAGCCAAGTTAGCCTAGCGGGCTTCGGAGACTCCTACAATGAGCAGTTCTTC. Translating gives CASSQVSLAGFGDSYNEQFF.

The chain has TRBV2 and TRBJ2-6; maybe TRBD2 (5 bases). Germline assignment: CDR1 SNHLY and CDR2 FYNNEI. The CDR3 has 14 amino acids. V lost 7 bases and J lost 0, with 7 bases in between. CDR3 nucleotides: TGTGCCAGCAATCGGGACTCTGGGGCCAACGTCCTGACTTTC. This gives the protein CASNRDSGANVLTF.

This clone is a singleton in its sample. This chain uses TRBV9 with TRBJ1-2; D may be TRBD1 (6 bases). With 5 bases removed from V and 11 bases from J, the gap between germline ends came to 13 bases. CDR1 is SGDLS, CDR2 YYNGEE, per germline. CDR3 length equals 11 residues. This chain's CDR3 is CASRSTGFYTF. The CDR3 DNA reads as TGTGCCAGCAGATCCACAGGGTTTTACACCTTC. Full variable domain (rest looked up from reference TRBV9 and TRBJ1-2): DSGVTQTPKHLITATGQRVTLRCSPRSGDLSVYWYQQSLDQGLQFLIQYYNGEERAKGNILERFSAQQFPDLHSELNLSSLELGDSALYFCASRSTGFYTFGSGTRLTVV.

Written as DNA, the CDR3 is TGTGCCAGCAGTGAGGGGACAGGGGGCTTGAGTCAGCCCCAGCATTTT. This translates into CASSEGTGGLSQPQHF. The V call is TRBV25-1, the J call TRBJ1-5, with 12 bases matching TRBD1. V lost 3 bases and J lost 6; bases outside the gene matches: 6. The CDR3 has 16 amino acids. Germline CDR1 reads MGHDK; CDR2 reads SYGVNS.

The CDR3 nucleotides read TGTGCCAGCAACGTAATCGGACTGGCACCGTACGAGCAGTACTTC. Translation: CASNVIGLAPYEQYF. V is TRBV7-2 and J is TRBJ2-7, with a weak D call TRBD2 (5 bases). Germline V gene sequence: CDR1 SGHTA, CDR2 FQGNSA. This CDR3 contains 15 residues. V shed 7 bases and J shed 4 bases, with 20 bases lying between them. The full variable domain, rest sourced from reference TRBV7-2 and TRBJ2-7, is GAGVSQSPSNKVTEKGKDVELRCDPISGHTALYWYRQSLGQGLEFLIYFQGNSAPDKSGLPSDRFSAERTGGSVSTLTIQRTQQEDSAVYLCASNVIGLAPYEQYFGPGTRLTVT.

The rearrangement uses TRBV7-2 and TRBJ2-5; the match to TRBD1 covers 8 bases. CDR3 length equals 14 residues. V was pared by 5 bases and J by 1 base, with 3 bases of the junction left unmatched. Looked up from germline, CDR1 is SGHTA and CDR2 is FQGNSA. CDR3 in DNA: TGTGCCAGCAGCACGGACAGGGCCCAAGAGACCCAGTACTTC. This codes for CASSTDRAQETQYF.

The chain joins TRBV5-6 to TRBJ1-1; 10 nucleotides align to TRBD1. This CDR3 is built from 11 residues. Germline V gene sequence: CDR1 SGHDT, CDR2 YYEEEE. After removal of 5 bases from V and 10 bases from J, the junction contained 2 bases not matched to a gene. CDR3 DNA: TGTGCCAGCAGTCGACAGGGGGCAGCTTTCTTT. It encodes CASSRQGAAFF.